This T cell receptor beta chain was identified in a study of neurological immune-mediated disorders. This clonotype has at least ten counts. The CDR3 length is 16 residues. Germline-derived CDR1 and CDR2 are LGHDT and YNNKEL (reference sequence). The V and J ends lost 1 base and 2 bases, in that order; junction bases with no gene match: 5. One entry per CDR3 protein, called by TCRdb with MiXCR from the 5' RACE reads. This sample has tens of thousands of distinct CDR3 sequences, with around 4% found just once. The sequenced sample consisted of PBMCs. The chain couples TRBV3-1 to TRBJ2-3; the match to TRBD2 covers 8 bases. The TCR comes from a woman aged 60 to 75 with multiple sclerosis. The CDR3 loop reads CASSQGLAGSTDTQYF. The CDR3 nucleotides are TGTGCCAGCAGCCAAGGGCTAGCGGGCTCCACAGATACGCAGTATTTT.